The entry below gives a single T cell receptor (beta chain) sequence along with its context. This sample was included in a study of blood T cell repertoires in COVID-19. CDR1 and CDR2 (germline): LNHDA, SQIVND (reference sequence). CDR3 length: 13 amino acids. Deletions cut 3 bases from V and 2 bases from J, with 7 bases between. Clones were read by immunoSEQ multiplex PCR, and TCRdb kept only the in-frame ones, dropping some. The data show about 120,000 clones, 79% seen once. Sequencing was carried out using peripheral blood. The sequence was collected from an elderly woman with acute or convalescent COVID-19. The genes are TRBV19 and TRBJ2-5; the D gene is possibly TRBD1 (5 bases). CDR3 sequence reads: CASSIRVQETQYF. CDR3 nucleotides: TGTGCCAGTAGTATCAGGGTACAAGAGACCCAGTACTTC.